These T cell receptor beta chains were read from a single sample in a study of blood T cell repertoires in COVID-19. Measured with immunoSEQ multiplex PCR; TCRdb has only the in-frame clones, and not every one. The table lists roughly 270,000 clones, 88% of them singletons. The specimen was peripheral blood. The source of these receptors is a man younger than 35 with active or convalescent COVID-19. Each CDR3 is given with its conserved first and last residue. The D gene is left open where the match is weak. Rows may omit the clone size; those that give it use once, few, many or a size class.

TRBV6-2/TRBV6-3,17,.,.,TRBJ1-6,CASSPRGVSSYNSPLHF,TGTGCCAGCAGCCCTCGGGGGGTGAGCTCCTATAATTCACCCCTCCACTTT
TRBV6-1,16,.,TRBD1,TRBJ1-1,CASSEGWTGLNTEAFF,TGTGCCAGCAGTGAAGGTTGGACAGGGCTGAACACTGAAGCTTTCTTT
TRBV4-3,16,once,TRBD1,TRBJ2-7,CASSPGTASPLHEQYF,TGCGCCAGCAGCCCTGGGACAGCGAGCCCTCTTCACGAGCAGTACTTC
TRBV12-5,13,.,.,TRBJ1-5,CASGLVEDQPQHF,TGTGCTAGTGGTTTGGTAGAGGATCAGCCCCAGCATTTT
TRBV4-1,14,.,.,TRBJ1-4,CASSQGGRGEKLFF,TGCGCCAGCAGCCAGGGAGGACGGGGTGAAAAACTGTTTTTT
TRBV9,15,once,TRBD1,TRBJ1-4,CASSLDRSPYEKLFF,TGTGCCAGCAGCTTGGACAGGTCGCCCTATGAAAAACTGTTTTTT
TRBV19,13,.,.,TRBJ2-7,CASSNGGSYEQYF,TGTGCCAGTAGTAACGGCGGTTCCTACGAGCAGTACTTC
TRBV9,13,.,.,TRBJ1-3,CASSVDTVDTIYF,TGTGCCAGCAGCGTAGACACAGTGGACACCATATATTTT
TRBV5-1,14,.,.,TRBJ1-2,CASNPFGMTYGYTF,TGCGCCAGCAACCCATTCGGCATGACTTATGGCTACACCTTC
TRBV25-1,16,few,.,TRBJ1-3,CASSEQAGRLGFTIYF,TGTGCCAGCAGTGAGCAAGCAGGGCGACTTGGGTTCACCATATATTTT
TRBV5-4,13,.,.,TRBJ1-1,CASSSRMNTEAFF,TGTGCCAGCAGCTCGAGGATGAACACTGAAGCTTTCTTT
TRBV19,16,.,TRBD1,TRBJ2-2,CASTDRGQGITGELFF,TGTGCCAGTACCGATCGGGGACAGGGAATAACCGGGGAGCTGTTTTTT